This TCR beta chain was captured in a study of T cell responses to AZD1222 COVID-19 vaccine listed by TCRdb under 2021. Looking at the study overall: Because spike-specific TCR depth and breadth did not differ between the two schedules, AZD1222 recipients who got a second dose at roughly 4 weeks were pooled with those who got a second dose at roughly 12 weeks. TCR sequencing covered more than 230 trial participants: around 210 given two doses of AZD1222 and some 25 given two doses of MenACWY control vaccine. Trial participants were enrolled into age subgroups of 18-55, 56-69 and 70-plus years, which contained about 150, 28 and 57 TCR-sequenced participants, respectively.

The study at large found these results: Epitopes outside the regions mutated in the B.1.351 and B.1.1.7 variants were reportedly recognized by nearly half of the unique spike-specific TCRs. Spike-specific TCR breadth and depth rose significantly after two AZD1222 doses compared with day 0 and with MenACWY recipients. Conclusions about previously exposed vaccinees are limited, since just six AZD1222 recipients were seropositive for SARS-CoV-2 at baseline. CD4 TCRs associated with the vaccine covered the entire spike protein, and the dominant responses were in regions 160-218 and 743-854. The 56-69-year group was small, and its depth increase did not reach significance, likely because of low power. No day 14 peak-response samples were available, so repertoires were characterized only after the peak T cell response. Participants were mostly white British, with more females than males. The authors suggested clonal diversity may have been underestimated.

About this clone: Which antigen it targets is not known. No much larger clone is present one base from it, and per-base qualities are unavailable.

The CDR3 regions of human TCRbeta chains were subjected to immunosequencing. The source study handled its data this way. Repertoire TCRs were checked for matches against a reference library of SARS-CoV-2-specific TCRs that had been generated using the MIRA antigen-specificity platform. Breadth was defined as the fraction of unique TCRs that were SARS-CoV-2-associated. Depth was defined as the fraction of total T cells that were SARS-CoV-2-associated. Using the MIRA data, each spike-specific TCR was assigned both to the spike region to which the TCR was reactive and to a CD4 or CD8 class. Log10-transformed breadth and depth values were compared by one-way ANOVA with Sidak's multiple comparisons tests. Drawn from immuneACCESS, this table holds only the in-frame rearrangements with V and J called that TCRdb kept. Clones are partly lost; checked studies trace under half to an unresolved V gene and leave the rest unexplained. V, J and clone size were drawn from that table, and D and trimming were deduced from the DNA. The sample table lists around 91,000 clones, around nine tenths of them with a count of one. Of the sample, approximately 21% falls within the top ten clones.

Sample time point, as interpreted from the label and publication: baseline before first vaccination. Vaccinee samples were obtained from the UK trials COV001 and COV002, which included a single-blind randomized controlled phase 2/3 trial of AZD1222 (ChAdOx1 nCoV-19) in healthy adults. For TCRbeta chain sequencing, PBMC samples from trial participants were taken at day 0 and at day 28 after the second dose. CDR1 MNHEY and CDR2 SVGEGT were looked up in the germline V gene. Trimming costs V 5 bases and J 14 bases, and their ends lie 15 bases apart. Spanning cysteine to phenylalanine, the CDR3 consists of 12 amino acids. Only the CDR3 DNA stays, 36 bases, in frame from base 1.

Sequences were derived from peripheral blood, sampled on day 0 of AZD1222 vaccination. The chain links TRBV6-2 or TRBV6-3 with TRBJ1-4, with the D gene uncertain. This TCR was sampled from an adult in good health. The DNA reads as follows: TGTGCCAGCAGTACATCAACCCTTATGCTGTTTTTT. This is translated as CASSTSTLMLFF.